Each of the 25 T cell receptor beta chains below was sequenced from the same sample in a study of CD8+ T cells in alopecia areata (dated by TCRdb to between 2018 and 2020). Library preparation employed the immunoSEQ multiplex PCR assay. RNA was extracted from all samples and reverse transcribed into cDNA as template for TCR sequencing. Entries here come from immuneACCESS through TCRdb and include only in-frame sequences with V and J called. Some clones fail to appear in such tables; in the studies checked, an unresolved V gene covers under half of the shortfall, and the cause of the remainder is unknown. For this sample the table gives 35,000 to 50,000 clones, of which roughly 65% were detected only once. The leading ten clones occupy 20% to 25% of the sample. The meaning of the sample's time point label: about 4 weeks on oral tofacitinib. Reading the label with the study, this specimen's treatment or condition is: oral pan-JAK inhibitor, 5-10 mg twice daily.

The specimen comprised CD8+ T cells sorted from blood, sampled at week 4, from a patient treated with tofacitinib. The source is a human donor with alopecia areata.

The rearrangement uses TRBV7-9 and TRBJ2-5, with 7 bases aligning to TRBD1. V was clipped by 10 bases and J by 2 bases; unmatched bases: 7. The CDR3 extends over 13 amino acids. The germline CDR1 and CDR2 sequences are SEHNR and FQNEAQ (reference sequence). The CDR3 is CATTPGQQETQYF. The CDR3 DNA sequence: TGTGCCACCACCCCGGGACAGCAAGAGACCCAGTACTTC.

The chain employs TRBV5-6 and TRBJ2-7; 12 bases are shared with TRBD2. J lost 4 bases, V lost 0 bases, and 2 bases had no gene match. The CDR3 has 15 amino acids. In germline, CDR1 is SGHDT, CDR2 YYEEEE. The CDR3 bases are TGTGCCAGCAGCTTGGAACTAGCGGGGGGATACGAGCAGTACTTC. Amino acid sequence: CASSLELAGGYEQYF.

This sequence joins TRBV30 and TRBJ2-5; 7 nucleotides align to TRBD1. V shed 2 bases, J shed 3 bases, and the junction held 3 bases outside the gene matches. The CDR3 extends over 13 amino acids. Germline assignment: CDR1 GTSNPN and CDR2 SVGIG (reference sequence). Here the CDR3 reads CAWSLTGKETQYF. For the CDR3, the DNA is TGTGCCTGGAGTTTGACAGGGAAAGAGACCCAGTACTTC.

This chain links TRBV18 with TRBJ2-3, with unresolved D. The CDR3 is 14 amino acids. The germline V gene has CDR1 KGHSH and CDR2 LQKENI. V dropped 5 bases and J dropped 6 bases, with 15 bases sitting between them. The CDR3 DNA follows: TGTGCCAGCTCAGGCCCGCTACCTCGGGATACGCAGTATTTT. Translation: CASSGPLPRDTQYF.

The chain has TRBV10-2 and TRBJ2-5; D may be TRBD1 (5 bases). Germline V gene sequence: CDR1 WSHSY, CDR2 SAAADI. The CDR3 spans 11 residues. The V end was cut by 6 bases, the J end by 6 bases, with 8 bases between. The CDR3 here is CASRLGQTQYF. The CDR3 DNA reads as TGCGCCAGCAGGTTGGGGCAGACCCAGTACTTC.

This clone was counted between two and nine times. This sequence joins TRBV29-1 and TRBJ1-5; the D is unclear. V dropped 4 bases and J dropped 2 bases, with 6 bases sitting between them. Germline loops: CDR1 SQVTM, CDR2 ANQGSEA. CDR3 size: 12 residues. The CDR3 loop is CSVGEGNQPQHF. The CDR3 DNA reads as TGCAGCGTTGGGGAGGGCAATCAGCCCCAGCATTTT. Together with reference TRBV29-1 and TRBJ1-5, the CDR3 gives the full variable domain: SAVISQKPSRDICQRGTSLTIQCQVDSQVTMMFWYRQQPGQSLTLIATANQGSEATYESGFVIDKFPISRPNLTFSTLTVSNMSPEDSSIYLCSVGEGNQPQHFGDGTRLSIL.

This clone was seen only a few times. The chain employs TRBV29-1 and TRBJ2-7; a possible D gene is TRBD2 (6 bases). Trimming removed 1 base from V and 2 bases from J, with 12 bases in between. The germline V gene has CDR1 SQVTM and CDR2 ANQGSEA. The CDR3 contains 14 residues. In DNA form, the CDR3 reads TGCAGCGTTGAAGGCGGGGAGGAGACCTACGAGCAGTACTTC. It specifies CSVEGGEETYEQYF.

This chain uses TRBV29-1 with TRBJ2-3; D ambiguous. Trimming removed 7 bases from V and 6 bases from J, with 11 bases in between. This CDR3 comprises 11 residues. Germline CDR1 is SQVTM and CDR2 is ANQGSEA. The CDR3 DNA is TGCAGCGCGCCGGGCCCCGATACGCAGTATTTT. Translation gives CSAPGPDTQYF.

This CDR3 reads CSVEDFGSEQYF. The CDR3 DNA reads as TGCAGCGTTGAAGATTTCGGTAGCGAGCAGTACTTC. V usage is TRBV29-1 and J usage is TRBJ2-7; D gene ambiguous. This CDR3 has 12 residues. The germline gives CDR1 SQVTM, CDR2 ANQGSEA. V was shortened by 0 bases and J by 6 bases, with 9 bases between the two germline ends.

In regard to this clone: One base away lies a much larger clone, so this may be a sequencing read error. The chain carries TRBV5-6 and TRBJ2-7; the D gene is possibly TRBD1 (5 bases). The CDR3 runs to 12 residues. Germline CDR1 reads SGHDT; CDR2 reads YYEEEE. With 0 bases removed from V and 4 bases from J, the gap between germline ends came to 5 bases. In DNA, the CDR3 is TGTGCCAGCAGCTTGGAGGGGTACGAGCAGTACTTC. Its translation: CASSLEGYEQYF.

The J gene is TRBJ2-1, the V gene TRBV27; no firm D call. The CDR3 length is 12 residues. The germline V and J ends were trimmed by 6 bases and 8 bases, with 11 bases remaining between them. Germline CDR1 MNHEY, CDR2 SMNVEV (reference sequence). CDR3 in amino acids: CASRSPFDEQFF. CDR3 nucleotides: TGTGCCAGCAGGAGCCCTTTTGATGAGCAGTTCTTC.

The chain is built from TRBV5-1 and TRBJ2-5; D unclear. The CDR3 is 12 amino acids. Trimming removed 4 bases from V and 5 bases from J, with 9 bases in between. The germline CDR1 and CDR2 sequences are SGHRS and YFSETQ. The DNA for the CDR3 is TGCGCCAGCAGCCCCACTTTGGAGACCCAGTACTTC. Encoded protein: CASSPTLETQYF.

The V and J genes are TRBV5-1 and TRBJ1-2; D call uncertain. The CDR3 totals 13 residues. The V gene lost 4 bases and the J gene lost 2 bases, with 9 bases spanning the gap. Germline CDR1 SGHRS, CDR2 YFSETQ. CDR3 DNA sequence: TGCGCCAGCAGCATAACAGAGAACTATGGCTACACCTTC. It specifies CASSITENYGYTF.

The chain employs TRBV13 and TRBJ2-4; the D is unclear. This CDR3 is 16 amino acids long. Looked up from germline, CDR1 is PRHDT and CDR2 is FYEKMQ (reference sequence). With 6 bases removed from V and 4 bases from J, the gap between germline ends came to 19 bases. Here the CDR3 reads CASRMGSPSPKNIQYF. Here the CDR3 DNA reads TGTGCCAGCAGGATGGGGTCGCCCTCCCCTAAAAACATTCAGTACTTC.

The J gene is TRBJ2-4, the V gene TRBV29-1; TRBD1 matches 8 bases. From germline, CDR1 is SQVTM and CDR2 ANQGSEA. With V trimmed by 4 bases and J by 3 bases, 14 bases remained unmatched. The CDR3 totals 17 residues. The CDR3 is CSVVGQGAGSGKNIQYF. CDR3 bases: TGCAGCGTTGTAGGGCAGGGGGCAGGTTCAGGCAAAAACATTCAGTACTTC.

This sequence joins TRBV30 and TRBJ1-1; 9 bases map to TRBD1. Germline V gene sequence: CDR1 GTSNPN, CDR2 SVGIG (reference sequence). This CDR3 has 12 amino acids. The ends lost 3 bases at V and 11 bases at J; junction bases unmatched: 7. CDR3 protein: CAWSPRQGEAFF. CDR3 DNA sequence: TGTGCCTGGAGCCCCAGACAGGGGGAGGCTTTCTTT.

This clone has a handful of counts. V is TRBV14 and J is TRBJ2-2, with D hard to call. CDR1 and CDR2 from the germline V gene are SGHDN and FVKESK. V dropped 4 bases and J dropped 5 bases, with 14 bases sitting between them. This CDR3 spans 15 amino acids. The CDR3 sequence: CASSPTYTLTGELFF. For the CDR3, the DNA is TGTGCCAGCAGCCCCACATACACTTTGACCGGGGAGCTGTTTTTT. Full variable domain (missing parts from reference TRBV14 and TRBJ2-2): EAGVTQFPSHSVIEKGQTVTLRCDPISGHDNLYWYRRVMGKEIKFLLHFVKESKQDESGMPNNRFLAERTGGTYSTLKVQPAELEDSGVYFCASSPTYTLTGELFFGEGSRLTVL.

DNA of the CDR3: TGTGCCAGCAGCCTTGACAGGGGCCCTCAGTATTTT. Translated: CASSLDRGPQYF. The chain links TRBV11-2 to TRBJ2-3, with 8 bases identical to TRBD1. This CDR3 comprises 12 residues. Trimming took 5 bases from V and 12 from J; bases not matched to a gene: 7. Germline values: CDR1 SGHAT, CDR2 FQNNGV.

CDR3 amino acids: CACKLGEKLFF. The DNA of the CDR3 is TGTGCCTGTAAACTTGGTGAAAAACTGTTTTTT. The rearrangement links TRBV30 to TRBJ1-4, with D uncertain. CDR1 is GTSNPN, CDR2 SVGIG, per germline (reference sequence). This CDR3 comprises 11 residues. Trimming left V 6 bases short and J 7 bases short, with 9 bases between.

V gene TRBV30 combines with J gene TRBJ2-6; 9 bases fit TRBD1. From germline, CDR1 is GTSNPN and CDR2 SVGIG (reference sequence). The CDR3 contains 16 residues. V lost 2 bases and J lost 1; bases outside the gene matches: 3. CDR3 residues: CAWSRDRASGANVLTF. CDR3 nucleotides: TGTGCCTGGAGTCGGGACAGGGCTTCTGGGGCCAACGTCCTGACTTTC.

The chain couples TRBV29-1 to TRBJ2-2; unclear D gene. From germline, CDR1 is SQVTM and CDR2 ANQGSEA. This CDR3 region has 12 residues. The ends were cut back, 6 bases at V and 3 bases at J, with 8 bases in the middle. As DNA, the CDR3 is TGCAGCGTACTCTTAGACACCGGGGAGCTGTTTTTT. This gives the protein CSVLLDTGELFF.

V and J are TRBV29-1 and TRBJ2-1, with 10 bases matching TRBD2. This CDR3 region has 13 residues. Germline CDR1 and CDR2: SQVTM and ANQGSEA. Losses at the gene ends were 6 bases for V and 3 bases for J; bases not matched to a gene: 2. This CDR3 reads CSVSGGDYNEQFF. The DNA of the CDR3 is TGCAGCGTAAGCGGGGGGGACTACAATGAGCAGTTCTTC.

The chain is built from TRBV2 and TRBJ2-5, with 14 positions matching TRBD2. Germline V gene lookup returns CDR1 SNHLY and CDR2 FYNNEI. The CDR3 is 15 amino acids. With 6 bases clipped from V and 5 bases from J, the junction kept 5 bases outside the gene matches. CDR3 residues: CASRGTSGGLETQYF. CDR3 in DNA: TGTGCCAGCAGGGGGACTAGCGGGGGACTGGAGACCCAGTACTTC.

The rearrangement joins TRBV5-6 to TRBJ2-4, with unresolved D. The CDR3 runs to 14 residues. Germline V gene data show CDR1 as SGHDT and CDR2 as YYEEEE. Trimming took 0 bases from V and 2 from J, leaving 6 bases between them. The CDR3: CASSLDGSKNIQYF. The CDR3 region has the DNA TGTGCCAGCAGCTTGGACGGCTCCAAAAACATTCAGTACTTC.

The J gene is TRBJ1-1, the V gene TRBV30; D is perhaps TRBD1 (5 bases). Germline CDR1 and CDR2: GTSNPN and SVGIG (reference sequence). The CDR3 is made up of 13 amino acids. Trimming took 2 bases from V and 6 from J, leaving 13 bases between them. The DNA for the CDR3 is TGTGCCTGGAGTATAGGGGTCGCCGCTGAAGCTTTCTTT. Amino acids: CAWSIGVAAEAFF.